Listed below are T cell receptor beta chains from one sample, sequenced in a study of control samples from healthy donors and cancer patients. Sequenced by immunoSEQ multiplex PCR; TCRdb stores in-frame clones only, minus some. The table records approximately 49,000 clones, approximately 90% of them present only once. The sequencing input was PBMCs. These receptors were taken from a man aged 35-49 years with colorectal cancer. Each CDR3 is given with its conserved first and last residue. A D gene is named only where the DNA matches it firmly. Size is stated for part of the rows, as once, few or many counts, or as a class when the clone is expanded.

v_call: TRBV5-1; clone_size: NA; d_call: TRBD2; cdr3_length: 15; j_call: TRBJ2-2; cdr3_nt: TGCGCCAGCAGCCTCAGCGGGAGTAGTACCGGGGAGCTGTTTTTT; cdr3_aa: CASSLSGSSTGELFF
v_call: TRBV19; clone_size: NA; d_call: TRBD2; cdr3_length: 16; j_call: TRBJ2-3; cdr3_nt: TGTGCCAGTAGTAAACGGACTAGCGGCCCCGATCCTACGCAGTATTTT; cdr3_aa: CASSKRTSGPDPTQYF
v_call: TRBV28; clone_size: NA; d_call: NA; cdr3_length: 14; j_call: TRBJ1-5; cdr3_nt: TGTGCCAGCAGTTCCCTACAGGGCAATCAGCCCCAGCATTTT; cdr3_aa: CASSSLQGNQPQHF
v_call: TRBV11-2; clone_size: NA; d_call: NA; cdr3_length: 17; j_call: TRBJ2-1; cdr3_nt: TGTGCCAGCGCCCGGGACTTTAGTTTCAGCTCCTACAATGAGCAGTTCTTC; cdr3_aa: CASARDFSFSSYNEQFF
v_call: TRBV5-4; clone_size: once; d_call: TRBD1; cdr3_length: 15; j_call: TRBJ1-1; cdr3_nt: TGTGCCAGCACCTATTTATCGGACAGGGCGGGGGAAGCTTTCTTT; cdr3_aa: CASTYLSDRAGEAFF
v_call: TRBV16; clone_size: NA; d_call: NA; cdr3_length: 12; j_call: TRBJ1-3; cdr3_nt: TGTGCCAGCAGCCGGAGAGGAAACACCATATATTTT; cdr3_aa: CASSRRGNTIYF
v_call: TRBV9; clone_size: NA; d_call: NA; cdr3_length: 14; j_call: TRBJ2-3; cdr3_nt: TGTGCCAGCAGCGTAGTAAATCCCACAGATACGCAGTATTTT; cdr3_aa: CASSVVNPTDTQYF
v_call: TRBV5-1; clone_size: NA; d_call: NA; cdr3_length: 15; j_call: TRBJ1-4; cdr3_nt: TGCGCCAGCAGCTTAACCGGGAGTACTAATGAAAAACTGTTTTTT; cdr3_aa: CASSLTGSTNEKLFF
v_call: TRBV7-9; clone_size: NA; d_call: NA; cdr3_length: 16; j_call: TRBJ2-1; cdr3_nt: TGTGCCAGCAGCCGCTTCCTGTTATCCAGCGGCCTAGGGCAGTTCTTC; cdr3_aa: CASSRFLLSSGLGQFF
v_call: TRBV12-3/TRBV12-4; clone_size: NA; d_call: TRBD1; cdr3_length: 13; j_call: TRBJ1-2; cdr3_nt: TGTGCCAGCAGTTTTAGGGGGCACTATGGCTACACCTTC; cdr3_aa: CASSFRGHYGYTF
v_call: TRBV19; clone_size: NA; d_call: NA; cdr3_length: 14; j_call: TRBJ1-4; cdr3_nt: TGTGCCAGTAGTATCTATTCAACTAATGAAAAACTGTTTTTT; cdr3_aa: CASSIYSTNEKLFF
v_call: TRBV11-1; clone_size: NA; d_call: NA; cdr3_length: 13; j_call: TRBJ2-2; cdr3_nt: TGTGCCAGCAGCTTTAATTCCTACGGGGAGCTGTTTTTT; cdr3_aa: CASSFNSYGELFF
v_call: TRBV30; clone_size: few; d_call: NA; cdr3_length: 14; j_call: TRBJ2-1; cdr3_nt: TGTGCCTGGAGTGAAGGCGTACTATACAATGAGCAGTTCTTC; cdr3_aa: CAWSEGVLYNEQFF
v_call: TRBV19; clone_size: NA; d_call: NA; cdr3_length: 15; j_call: TRBJ2-1; cdr3_nt: TGTGCCAGTAGCCTAATAGACAGCTCCTACAATGAGCAGTTCTTC; cdr3_aa: CASSLIDSSYNEQFF
v_call: TRBV18; clone_size: NA; d_call: TRBD1; cdr3_length: 14; j_call: TRBJ2-7; cdr3_nt: TGTGCCAGCTCACCAGGGACAGGGGGATACGAGCAGTACTTC; cdr3_aa: CASSPGTGGYEQYF
v_call: TRBV11-3; clone_size: few; d_call: TRBD1; cdr3_length: 14; j_call: TRBJ1-2; cdr3_nt: TGTGCCAGCACCCCTTACGGGACAGATGATGGCTACACCTTC; cdr3_aa: CASTPYGTDDGYTF
v_call: TRBV19; clone_size: few; d_call: NA; cdr3_length: 12; j_call: TRBJ2-3; cdr3_nt: TGTGCCAGCCTCGACGAGACAGATACGCAGTATTTT; cdr3_aa: CASLDETDTQYF
v_call: TRBV7-2; clone_size: NA; d_call: NA; cdr3_length: 13; j_call: TRBJ2-1; cdr3_nt: TGTGCCAGCAGCTTAAGGGGTGTCAATGAGCAGTTCTTC; cdr3_aa: CASSLRGVNEQFF
v_call: TRBV27; clone_size: NA; d_call: TRBD1; cdr3_length: 14; j_call: TRBJ1-1; cdr3_nt: TGTGCCAGCAGGTCAGGGGGTTCGAACACTGAAGCTTTCTTT; cdr3_aa: CASRSGGSNTEAFF
v_call: TRBV24-1; clone_size: NA; d_call: TRBD2; cdr3_length: 16; j_call: TRBJ2-1; cdr3_nt: TGTGCCACCAGTGATCCCCGGTGGGGACTAGCAAGGGGACAGTTCTTC; cdr3_aa: CATSDPRWGLARGQFF
v_call: TRBV30; clone_size: NA; d_call: NA; cdr3_length: 14; j_call: TRBJ2-7; cdr3_nt: TGTGCCTGGAGTATCGATACAGGGTTCTACGAGCAGTACTTC; cdr3_aa: CAWSIDTGFYEQYF
v_call: TRBV4-1; clone_size: NA; d_call: NA; cdr3_length: 15; j_call: TRBJ2-7; cdr3_nt: TGCGCCAGCAGCCAAGTGATGGGGGAGCGGTACGAGCAGTACTTC; cdr3_aa: CASSQVMGERYEQYF
v_call: TRBV7-9; clone_size: NA; d_call: TRBD1; cdr3_length: 16; j_call: TRBJ2-2; cdr3_nt: TGTGCCAGCAGCACCCCGGGACAGGGAAACACCGGGGAGCTGTTTTTT; cdr3_aa: CASSTPGQGNTGELFF
v_call: TRBV3-1/TRBV3-2; clone_size: NA; d_call: NA; cdr3_length: 13; j_call: TRBJ2-1; cdr3_nt: TGTGCCAGCAGCCGCCTTATCGGCAATGAGCAGTTCTTC; cdr3_aa: CASSRLIGNEQFF
v_call: TRBV7-9; clone_size: NA; d_call: TRBD1; cdr3_length: 16; j_call: TRBJ1-4; cdr3_nt: TGTGCCAGCAGTTTACAGGGGGCATCGACTAATGAAAAACTGTTTTTT; cdr3_aa: CASSLQGASTNEKLFF
v_call: TRBV7-3; clone_size: few; d_call: NA; cdr3_length: 13; j_call: TRBJ1-1; cdr3_nt: TGTGCCAGCAGCTTAACTATGGACGCTGAAGCTTTCTTT; cdr3_aa: CASSLTMDAEAFF
v_call: TRBV11-2; clone_size: NA; d_call: TRBD2; cdr3_length: 18; j_call: TRBJ2-7; cdr3_nt: TGTGCCAGCAGCTCCTTAATACGACTAGCGGGAGATCTGGGCGAGCAGTACTTC; cdr3_aa: CASSSLIRLAGDLGEQYF
v_call: TRBV9; clone_size: NA; d_call: NA; cdr3_length: 15; j_call: TRBJ2-1; cdr3_nt: TGTGCCAGCAGCCCCCGTCGGGGGGCACGGAATGAGCAGTTCTTC; cdr3_aa: CASSPRRGARNEQFF
v_call: TRBV9; clone_size: NA; d_call: NA; cdr3_length: 16; j_call: TRBJ2-6; cdr3_nt: TGTGCCAGCAGCGTTCGGGGGGACACTGGGGCCAACGTCCTGACTTTC; cdr3_aa: CASSVRGDTGANVLTF
v_call: TRBV28; clone_size: NA; d_call: NA; cdr3_length: 13; j_call: TRBJ1-1; cdr3_nt: TGTGCCAGCAGTATCAGGGCGACCCTGGCAGCTTTCTTT; cdr3_aa: CASSIRATLAAFF
v_call: TRBV5-4; clone_size: NA; d_call: NA; cdr3_length: 14; j_call: TRBJ2-7; cdr3_nt: TGTGCCAGCAGCTTTAAGGGCGGCCCCTACGAGCAGTACTTC; cdr3_aa: CASSFKGGPYEQYF
v_call: TRBV28; clone_size: few; d_call: NA; cdr3_length: 13; j_call: TRBJ1-5; cdr3_nt: TGTGCCAGCAGCTCCACCAGCAATCAGCCCCAGCATTTT; cdr3_aa: CASSSTSNQPQHF
v_call: TRBV2; clone_size: NA; d_call: TRBD1; cdr3_length: 15; j_call: TRBJ2-7; cdr3_nt: TGTGCCAGCAGGTCCGGGACAGAGCCTTCCTACGAGCAGTACTTC; cdr3_aa: CASRSGTEPSYEQYF
v_call: TRBV3-1/TRBV3-2; clone_size: NA; d_call: NA; cdr3_length: 15; j_call: TRBJ1-1; cdr3_nt: TGTGCCAGCGGTCAATCTCGCCGGGGCCGGACTGAAGCTTTCTTT; cdr3_aa: CASGQSRRGRTEAFF
v_call: TRBV7-9; clone_size: NA; d_call: TRBD1; cdr3_length: 15; j_call: TRBJ1-3; cdr3_nt: TGTGCCAGCAGTTGGGACAGGGAGTCTGGAAACACCATATATTTT; cdr3_aa: CASSWDRESGNTIYF
v_call: TRBV5-1; clone_size: NA; d_call: NA; cdr3_length: 14; j_call: TRBJ2-3; cdr3_nt: TGCGCCAGCAGCGCAGACAGGCCCACAGATACGCAGTATTTT; cdr3_aa: CASSADRPTDTQYF
v_call: TRBV7-9; clone_size: NA; d_call: TRBD1; cdr3_length: 17; j_call: TRBJ1-5; cdr3_nt: TGTGCCAGCAGCACAAATCGACAGGGGCAAGGCAATCAGCCCCAGCATTTT; cdr3_aa: CASSTNRQGQGNQPQHF
v_call: TRBV18; clone_size: NA; d_call: TRBD2; cdr3_length: 13; j_call: TRBJ2-5; cdr3_nt: TGTGCCAGCCGGACTAGCGGGGAAGAGACCCAGTACTTC; cdr3_aa: CASRTSGEETQYF
v_call: TRBV10-3; clone_size: once; d_call: NA; cdr3_length: 16; j_call: TRBJ1-5; cdr3_nt: TGTGCCATCAGTGAGTCTGTAGGGAGGACGAATCAGCCCCAGCATTTT; cdr3_aa: CAISESVGRTNQPQHF
v_call: TRBV24-1; clone_size: NA; d_call: NA; cdr3_length: 12; j_call: TRBJ2-7; cdr3_nt: TGTGCCACAGAGGGACTGTCCTACGAGCAGTACTTC; cdr3_aa: CATEGLSYEQYF
v_call: TRBV7-9; clone_size: NA; d_call: TRBD2; cdr3_length: 19; j_call: TRBJ2-3; cdr3_nt: TGTGCCAGCAGCAGTACCCTTAGCGGGAGGGCTCGGGGGACAGATACGCAGTATTTT; cdr3_aa: CASSSTLSGRARGTDTQYF
v_call: TRBV29-1; clone_size: NA; d_call: NA; cdr3_length: 10; j_call: TRBJ2-7; cdr3_nt: TGCAGCGTGGAAACAGGGGAGCAGTACTTC; cdr3_aa: CSVETGEQYF
v_call: TRBV28; clone_size: NA; d_call: NA; cdr3_length: 15; j_call: TRBJ1-5; cdr3_nt: TGTGCCAGCATAGCGGGACATTATAGCAATCAGCCCCAGCATTTT; cdr3_aa: CASIAGHYSNQPQHF
v_call: TRBV6-5; clone_size: NA; d_call: NA; cdr3_length: 12; j_call: TRBJ1-2; cdr3_nt: TGTGCCAGCAGATCGGGGGGGTATGGCTACACCTTC; cdr3_aa: CASRSGGYGYTF
v_call: TRBV18; clone_size: NA; d_call: NA; cdr3_length: 15; j_call: TRBJ2-2; cdr3_nt: TGTGCCAGCTCACCAGAAATAAGGGTTACCGGGGAGCTGTTTTTT; cdr3_aa: CASSPEIRVTGELFF
v_call: TRBV3-1/TRBV3-2; clone_size: NA; d_call: NA; cdr3_length: 13; j_call: TRBJ1-3; cdr3_nt: TGTGCCAGCAGCCAAGATCAGGGAAACACCATATATTTT; cdr3_aa: CASSQDQGNTIYF
v_call: TRBV28; clone_size: NA; d_call: TRBD2; cdr3_length: 17; j_call: TRBJ2-7; cdr3_nt: TGTGCCAGCAGGGGACTAGCGGGAACCCACGGCTCCTACGAGCAGTACTTC; cdr3_aa: CASRGLAGTHGSYEQYF
v_call: TRBV19; clone_size: NA; d_call: NA; cdr3_length: 13; j_call: TRBJ2-5; cdr3_nt: TGTGCCACCTCGGGACACCTCCAAGAGACCCAGTACTTC; cdr3_aa: CATSGHLQETQYF
v_call: TRBV9; clone_size: NA; d_call: NA; cdr3_length: 14; j_call: TRBJ2-3; cdr3_nt: TGTGCCAGCAGCGGAAAGAGAGTCACAGATACGCAGTATTTT; cdr3_aa: CASSGKRVTDTQYF
v_call: TRBV6-2/TRBV6-3; clone_size: NA; d_call: NA; cdr3_length: 14; j_call: TRBJ2-7; cdr3_nt: TGTGCCAGCAGCCTTGGCGCTAGCTCCTACGAGCAGTACTTC; cdr3_aa: CASSLGASSYEQYF
v_call: TRBV6-5; clone_size: few; d_call: NA; cdr3_length: 15; j_call: TRBJ2-5; cdr3_nt: TGTGCCAGCACTCCTTACGACAGAAACCAAGAGACCCAGTACTTC; cdr3_aa: CASTPYDRNQETQYF
v_call: TRBV14; clone_size: once; d_call: NA; cdr3_length: 15; j_call: TRBJ2-7; cdr3_nt: TGTGCCAGCAGCCAGGGGGGACAGAGTCCTTACGAGCAGTACTTC; cdr3_aa: CASSQGGQSPYEQYF
v_call: TRBV6-6; clone_size: NA; d_call: NA; cdr3_length: 15; j_call: TRBJ2-7; cdr3_nt: TGTGCCAGCAGTTTCCTCTTGGGCGCGGGCTACGAGCAGTACTTC; cdr3_aa: CASSFLLGAGYEQYF
v_call: TRBV12-3/TRBV12-4; clone_size: NA; d_call: TRBD1; cdr3_length: 12; j_call: TRBJ2-3; cdr3_nt: TGTGCCATTGGACAGGGGCCAGATACGCAGTATTTT; cdr3_aa: CAIGQGPDTQYF
v_call: TRBV27; clone_size: NA; d_call: NA; cdr3_length: 15; j_call: TRBJ1-1; cdr3_nt: TGTGCCAGCAGTTACGTTCGCAGTCTCGGGTCTGAAGCTTTCTTT; cdr3_aa: CASSYVRSLGSEAFF
v_call: TRBV7-9; clone_size: NA; d_call: NA; cdr3_length: 15; j_call: TRBJ2-1; cdr3_nt: TGTGCCAGCAGCCCGCCATTTAGGGTGGGGAATGAGCAGTTCTTC; cdr3_aa: CASSPPFRVGNEQFF
v_call: TRBV28; clone_size: NA; d_call: TRBD2; cdr3_length: 18; j_call: TRBJ2-1; cdr3_nt: TGTGCCAGCAGTTTAGAGGAGGGGCTAGCGGGATATTACAATGAGCAGTTCTTC; cdr3_aa: CASSLEEGLAGYYNEQFF
v_call: TRBV19; clone_size: NA; d_call: NA; cdr3_length: 15; j_call: TRBJ2-5; cdr3_nt: TGTGCCAGTAGTATCCGATCTAGAAACCAAGAGACCCAGTACTTC; cdr3_aa: CASSIRSRNQETQYF